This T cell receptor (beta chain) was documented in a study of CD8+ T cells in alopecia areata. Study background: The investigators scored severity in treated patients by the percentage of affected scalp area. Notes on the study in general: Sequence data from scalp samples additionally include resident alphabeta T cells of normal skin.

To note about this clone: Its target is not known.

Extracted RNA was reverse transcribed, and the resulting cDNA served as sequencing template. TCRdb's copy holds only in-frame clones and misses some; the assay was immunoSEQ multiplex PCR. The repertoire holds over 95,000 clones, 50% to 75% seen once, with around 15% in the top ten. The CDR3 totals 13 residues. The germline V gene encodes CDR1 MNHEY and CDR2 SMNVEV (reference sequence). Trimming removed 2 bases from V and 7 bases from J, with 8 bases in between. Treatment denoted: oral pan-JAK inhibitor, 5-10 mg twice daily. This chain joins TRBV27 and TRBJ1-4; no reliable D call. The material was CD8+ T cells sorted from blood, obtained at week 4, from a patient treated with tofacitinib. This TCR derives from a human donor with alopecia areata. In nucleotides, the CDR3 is TGTGCCAGCAGTTTACTACTGGGTGAAAAACTGTTTTTT. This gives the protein CASSLLLGEKLFF.